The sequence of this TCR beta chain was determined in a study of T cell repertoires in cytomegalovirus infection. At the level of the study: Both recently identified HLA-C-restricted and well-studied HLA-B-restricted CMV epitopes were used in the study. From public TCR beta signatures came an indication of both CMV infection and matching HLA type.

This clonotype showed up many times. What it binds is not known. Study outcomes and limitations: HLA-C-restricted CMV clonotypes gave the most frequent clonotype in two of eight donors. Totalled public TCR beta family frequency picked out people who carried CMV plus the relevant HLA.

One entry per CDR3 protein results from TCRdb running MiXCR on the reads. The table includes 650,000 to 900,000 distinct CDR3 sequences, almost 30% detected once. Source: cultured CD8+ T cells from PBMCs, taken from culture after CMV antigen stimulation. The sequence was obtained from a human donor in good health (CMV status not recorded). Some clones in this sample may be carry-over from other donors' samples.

The CDR3 nucleotides are TGTGCCAGCAGCTTGGGAACTAGCGGGGAGCTGTTTTTT. Amino acid sequence: CASSLGTSGELFF. V usage is TRBV7-9 and J usage is TRBJ2-2, with D maybe TRBD2 (5 bases). V lost 3 bases, J lost 7 bases, and 9 bases lay in between. The length of the CDR3 is 13 residues. Germline CDR1 is SEHNR and CDR2 is FQNEAQ (reference sequence).